Listed below are T cell receptor beta chains from one sample, sequenced in a study of T cells in Graves' hyperthyroidism and ophthalmopathy. MiXCR was run by TCRdb on the multiplex PCR reads, yielding one entry per CDR3 protein. There are about 210,000 distinct CDR3 sequences in the sample; about a sixth occur only once, and 50% lies in the top ten. The specimen was blood. These receptors all come from a man in his forties or fifties with Graves' hyperthyroidism. CDR3s include the opening cysteine and the closing phenylalanine or tryptophan. The D gene is left open where the match is weak. Expanded clones get a size class; other rows say once, few or many, or leave the size out.

TRBJ2-3	.	TRBV3-1	many	TGTGCCAGCAGCCAAGGAGTGCACACAGATACGCAGTATTTT	CASSQGVHTDTQYF
TRBJ2-7	.	TRBV6-1	.	TGTGCCAGCAGTGAGTTGAGGGGCGCCTACAATGAGCAGTACTTC	CASSELRGAYNEQYF
TRBJ2-5	.	TRBV11-2	many	TGTGCCAGCAGCTTAGCGGGCGGGGAAGAGACCCAGTACTTC	CASSLAGGEETQYF
TRBJ2-3	TRBD1	TRBV20-1	.	TGCAGTGCCTCGGACAGGTTCACAGATACGCAGTATTTT	CSASDRFTDTQYF
TRBJ1-4	.	TRBV3-1	many	TGTGCCAGCAGCCACCGGACAGCCTCGGGTGAAAAACTGTTTTTT	CASSHRTASGEKLFF
TRBJ2-2	.	TRBV5-1	many	TGCGCCAGCAGCCTACCCGGGACGGCGAACACCGGGGAGCTGTTTTTT	CASSLPGTANTGELFF
TRBJ2-1	TRBD2	TRBV15	.	TGTGCCACCAGCAGAGATAAACTAGCGGGATACACCAATGAGCAGTTCTTC	CATSRDKLAGYTNEQFF
TRBJ2-5	.	TRBV28	many	TGTGCCAGCAGTACGTGGACCGATCAAGAGACCCAGTACTTC	CASSTWTDQETQYF
TRBJ2-3	.	TRBV4-2	few	TGTGCCAGCAGCCAAGAAAGGCGGAACACAGATACGCAGTATTTT	CASSQERRNTDTQYF
TRBJ2-7	.	TRBV7-2	.	TGTGCCAGCAGATTCGGCTGGTCCTACGAGCAGTACTTC	CASRFGWSYEQYF
TRBJ2-7	TRBD2	TRBV11-2	many	TGTGCCAGCAGCTCACAGATGGCTAGCGGGGCCACCTACGAGCAGTACTTC	CASSSQMASGATYEQYF
TRBJ2-3	TRBD2	TRBV7-2	many	TGTGCCAGCAGCGCTAGCGGGTTTAGCACAGATACGCAGTATTTT	CASSASGFSTDTQYF
TRBJ2-5	.	TRBV19	many	TGTGCCAGTAGACCTGGGGGGCGTCCAGAGACCCAGTACTTC	CASRPGGRPETQYF
TRBJ2-7	.	TRBV5-1	many	TGCGCCAGCAGCCCCGGTGGGGGACTCCTCTACGAGCAGTACTTC	CASSPGGGLLYEQYF
TRBJ2-5	.	TRBV19	.	TGTGCCAGTTCCTCTTCGGACAGCAGGGGAGAGACCCAGTACTTC	CASSSSDSRGETQYF
TRBJ2-1	TRBD2	TRBV30	many	TGTGCCTTTAAAAACCTAGCGGGAGGATCCGATGAGCAGTTCTTC	CAFKNLAGGSDEQFF
TRBJ2-3	TRBD2	TRBV12-3/TRBV12-4	many	TGTGCCAGCAGTTTCGGGACTAGTACTAGCACAGATACGCAGTATTTT	CASSFGTSTSTDTQYF
TRBJ2-1	TRBD2	TRBV5-1	many	TGCGCCAGCAGGGCTAGCGGAGAAGGAACGTACAATGAGCAGTTCTTC	CASRASGEGTYNEQFF
TRBJ2-5	.	TRBV18	many	TGTGCCAGCTCACCACTGTCTGGCGGGCAAGAGACCCAGTACTTC	CASSPLSGGQETQYF
TRBJ2-2	.	TRBV6-2/TRBV6-3	many	TGTGCCAGCTGTCCCAGTTCGAACACCGGGGAGCTGTTTTTT	CASCPSSNTGELFF
TRBJ2-3	TRBD2	TRBV20-1	many	TGCAGTGCTCCTGCGGTTGGCGGGAGGGAAGTTACAGATACGCAGTATTTT	CSAPAVGGREVTDTQYF
TRBJ2-3	.	TRBV27	few	TGTGCCAGCAGTTTAACCACGTATGAGTGGGATACGCAGTATTTT	CASSLTTYEWDTQYF
TRBJ1-4	.	TRBV20-1	.	TGCAGTGCTAGACGGGACGCCGCTAATGAAAAACTGTTTTTT	CSARRDAANEKLFF
TRBJ1-2	.	TRBV6-1	.	TGTGCCAGCAGTAGCACTCGGCCCGGCGGTAGTGGCTACACCTTC	CASSSTRPGGSGYTF
TRBJ2-1	TRBD2	TRBV24-1	.	TGTGCCACCAGTGACCGAGGACTAGCGGGGGGCAATGAGCAGTTCTTC	CATSDRGLAGGNEQFF
TRBJ2-3	TRBD1	TRBV20-1	many	TGCAGTGCTAGGTCTTGGGACAGTCTGAGCACAGATACGCAGTATTTT	CSARSWDSLSTDTQYF
TRBJ1-5	.	TRBV20-1	.	TGCAGTGCTACCAGCCGAGGAACAGTAGGCAATCAGCCCCAGCATTTT	CSATSRGTVGNQPQHF
TRBJ1-2	TRBD1	TRBV20-1	few	TGCAGTGCCAGCTCCGGGACAGGGTTCGGCTACACCTTC	CSASSGTGFGYTF
TRBJ2-7	.	TRBV4-1	few	TGCGCCAGCAGCCAGGTACCTGCGGGACTGTCCTACGAGCAGTACTTC	CASSQVPAGLSYEQYF
TRBJ2-1	TRBD1	TRBV20-1	.	TGCAGTGCTTGGGACAGGGGGGTGCTAGCGGGGCTCTACAATGAGCAGTTCTTC	CSAWDRGVLAGLYNEQFF
TRBJ2-7	.	TRBV2	few	TGTGCCAGCAGAAGGACAGAACTAACCTACGAGCAGTACTTC	CASRRTELTYEQYF
TRBJ2-1	TRBD2	TRBV18	many	TGTGCCAGCTCACGGACTAGCGGGCCCAATGAGCAGTTCTTC	CASSRTSGPNEQFF
TRBJ2-1	.	TRBV5-1	.	TGCGCCAGCAGCTTTTTGCAGGGACCGTACAATGAGCAGTTCTTC	CASSFLQGPYNEQFF
TRBJ2-7	.	TRBV11-1	few	TGTGCCAGCAGCAAGGACGGCTACGAGCAGTACTTC	CASSKDGYEQYF
TRBJ1-2	TRBD1	TRBV4-1	.	TGCGCCAGCACCGCCCCGGGACAGGGATATGGCTACACCTTC	CASTAPGQGYGYTF
TRBJ2-2	.	TRBV7-2	many	TGTGCCAGCAGCTTAGGCAGGAACACCGGGGAGCTGTTTTTT	CASSLGRNTGELFF
TRBJ2-2	.	TRBV6-1	many	TGTGCCAGCAGTGCTATTTGGAACACCGGGGAGCTGTTTTTT	CASSAIWNTGELFF
TRBJ2-7	.	TRBV7-6	many	TGTGCCAGCAGCTTAGGTTATCAGGGCCGAGGCGAGCAGTACTTC	CASSLGYQGRGEQYF
TRBJ1-6	.	TRBV6-1	.	TGTGCCAGCAGTCCAGCCGGCAGGGCTTCACCCCTCCACTTT	CASSPAGRASPLHF
TRBJ2-2	.	TRBV9	few	TGTGCCAGCAGGGCGAGCGTTAACACCGGGGAGCTGTTTTTT	CASRASVNTGELFF
TRBJ2-7	.	TRBV2	many	TGTGCCAGCAGTTACCGTAGCGTTAGAAGCTACGAGCAGTACTTC	CASSYRSVRSYEQYF
TRBJ1-5	.	TRBV12-3/TRBV12-4	many	TGTGCCAGCAGTTTAGCGGAGGGGTTTGGCAATCAGCCCCAGCATTTT	CASSLAEGFGNQPQHF
TRBJ2-6	TRBD1	TRBV7-9	.	TGTGCCAGCAGCTTACCCTGGACAGGGAAATCCCCCCGGGCCAACGTCCTGACTTTC	CASSLPWTGKSPRANVLTF
TRBJ1-4	.	TRBV2	.	TGTGCCAGCAGTGAGGAATTACATGAAAAACTGTTTTTT	CASSEELHEKLFF
TRBJ1-2	.	TRBV4-1	few	TGCGCCAGCAGCCAAGGCCGGGGGAATAACTATGGCTACACCTTC	CASSQGRGNNYGYTF
TRBJ2-3	.	TRBV5-6	few	TGTGCCAGCAGCTTATGGTGGAGTTCCACAGATACGCAGTATTTT	CASSLWWSSTDTQYF